This passage covers 4 T cell receptor beta chains from one sample sequenced in a study of B cell selection in AIRE deficiency. The method was immunoSEQ multiplex PCR; TCRdb's version includes in-frame clones alone and lacks a portion of them. The data show about 25,000 clones, with nearly 97% seen just once and 0.2% to 0.3% held by the top ten. Conventional CD4 T cells were sorted as CD4+CD127+ cells. The sequenced sample consisted of CD4+CD127+ conventional T cells sorted from PBMCs. The receptor set was obtained from a human donor in good health.

This chain uses TRBV7-9 with TRBJ2-3, with 12 bases matching TRBD2. V lost 0 bases to trimming and J lost 3 bases; unmatched junction nucleotides: 7. The CDR3 runs to 18 residues. The germline V gene has CDR1 SEHNR and CDR2 FQNEAQ (reference sequence). The CDR3 protein is CASSLAPGLAGLTDTQYF. CDR3 DNA sequence: TGTGCCAGCAGCTTAGCACCGGGACTAGCGGGTTTAACAGATACGCAGTATTTT.

This chain joins TRBV2 and TRBJ1-2; TRBD1 matches at 10 bases. After removal of 10 bases from V and 8 bases from J, the junction contained 13 bases not matched to a gene. The CDR3 consists of 14 residues. CDR1 SNHLY and CDR2 FYNNEI come from the germline V gene. The CDR3: CANRDRGGSGGYTF. CDR3 bases: TGTGCCAACCGGGACAGGGGAGGATCCGGAGGCTACACCTTC.

The chain uses TRBV9 and TRBJ2-1; D not certain. V lost 1 base and J 8 bases, leaving 16 bases between the germline ends. CDR1 and CDR2 (germline): SGDLS, YYNGEE. The CDR3 covers 15 residues. CDR3 region: CASSVSVVSRDEQFF. For the CDR3, the DNA is TGTGCCAGCAGCGTATCTGTCGTTAGTCGGGATGAGCAGTTCTTC.

V usage is TRBV18 and J usage is TRBJ2-1; D ambiguous. V was cut by 2 bases and J by 0 bases, with 5 bases left in between. The germline gives CDR1 KGHSH, CDR2 LQKENI. The CDR3 covers 14 residues. This CDR3 reads CASSPINSYNEQFF. The CDR3 region has the DNA TGTGCCAGCTCACCAATTAACTCCTACAATGAGCAGTTCTTC.